A single sample gave rise to the 15 T cell receptor beta chains below, sequenced in a study of spatial heterogeneity in lung cancer. From the 5' RACE reads, TCRdb called clonotypes with MiXCR, one entry per CDR3 protein. This repertoire shows a few thousand distinct CDR3 sequences, approximately 53% found once; its top ten account for about 77%. Time point in this sample: sample taken at primary tumor resection. The study sequenced unsorted whole RNA from tumor, nontumor lung or frozen PBMC. This specimen was PBMCs, taken at surgery. The receptors come from a female donor with early-stage non-small cell lung cancer.

This clonotype was seen a handful of times. A library prepared for alpha chains yielded this beta chain as an off-target read; its size is of little meaning. This chain connects TRBV7-9 to TRBJ2-5; TRBD2 agrees at 9 bases. V was clipped by 5 bases and J by 1 base; unmatched bases: 2. Germline lookup yields CDR1 SEHNR and CDR2 FQNEAQ (reference sequence). The length of the CDR3 is 14 residues. The DNA for the CDR3 is TGTGCCAGCAGCCCGGGACTAGCCCAAGAGACCCAGTACTTC. Encoded protein: CASSPGLAQETQYF.

As for this clonotype: With the library built for alpha chains, this beta chain is off target and its frequency is not meaningful. V is TRBV5-1 and J is TRBJ2-7; tentatively, D is TRBD1 or TRBD2 (5 bases each). Trimming shortened V by 6 bases and J by 3 bases, and 16 bases separated the two germline ends. The V gene's germline CDR1 is SGHRS and CDR2 YFSETQ. CDR3 length: 14 amino acids. CDR3 in amino acids: CASTPTFGGYEQYF. The DNA of the CDR3 is TGCGCCAGCACCCCCACCTTTGGGGGCTACGAGCAGTACTTC.

A note on this clonotype: The library was prepared for alpha chains; this beta chain is a stray read, so its frequency means little. The chain has TRBV5-6 and TRBJ2-1, with 8 bases lining up with TRBD2. Germline CDR1 SGHDT, CDR2 YYEEEE. After removal of 4 bases from V and 0 bases from J, the junction contained 15 bases not matched to a gene. The CDR3 spans 19 residues. CDR3 nucleotide sequence: TGTGCCAGCAGCCGTCGCGTGGGTAGCGGGACCTTCTCCTACAATGAGCAGTTCTTC. Translation gives CASSRRVGSGTFSYNEQFF. The whole variable domain, remainder taken from reference TRBV5-6 and TRBJ2-1, is DAGVTQSPTHLIKTRGQQVTLRCSPKSGHDTVSWYQQALGQGPQFIFQYYEEEERQRGNFPDRFSGHQFPNYSSELNVNALLLGDSALYLCASSRRVGSGTFSYNEQFFGPGTRLTVL.

Concerning this clonotype itself: This beta chain is a stray read from a library made for alpha chains; its abundance is not meaningful. The chain recombines TRBV20-1 with TRBJ2-7; the match to TRBD2 covers 12 bases. CDR3 length equals 13 residues. Looked up from germline, CDR1 is DFQATT and CDR2 is SNEGSKA (reference sequence). After removal of 7 bases from V and 3 bases from J, the junction contained 4 bases not matched to a gene. Here the CDR3 DNA reads TGCAGTGAGGAGACTAGCGGGAGCTACGAGCAGTACTTC. This codes for CSEETSGSYEQYF.

On this clonotype: Because the library targeted alpha chains, this beta chain is an off-target read whose size means little. CDR3 residues: CASSLGGTSRDNEQFF. DNA for the CDR3: TGTGCCAGCAGCTTGGGGGGGACTAGCCGAGACAATGAGCAGTTCTTC. The gene calls are TRBV7-9 and TRBJ2-1, with 9 bases aligning to TRBD2. The CDR3 runs 16 residues. Germline CDR1 SEHNR, CDR2 FQNEAQ (reference sequence). Germline trimming cut 3 bases from V and 5 bases from J; bases unmatched to any gene: 8. The variable domain in full, with the rest retrieved from reference TRBV7-9 and TRBJ2-1, is DTGVSQNPRHKITKRGQNVTFRCDPISEHNRLYWYRQTLGQGPEFLTYFQNEAQLEKSRLLSDRFSAERPKGSFSTLEIQRTEQGDSAMYLCASSLGGTSRDNEQFFGPGTRLTVL.

Note on this clonotype: This beta chain is an off-target read within a library intended for alpha chains, so its frequency means little. The gene calls are TRBV2 and TRBJ2-1; TRBD2 agrees at 7 bases. This CDR3 has 14 residues. The V segment lost 6 bases and the J segment 3 bases; nucleotides outside the gene matches: 5. The germline gives CDR1 SNHLY, CDR2 FYNNEI. This CDR3 reads CASRRLASYNEQFF. The CDR3 DNA reads as TGTGCCAGCAGGAGACTAGCAAGCTACAATGAGCAGTTCTTC.

This clonotype was counted a few times. As an off-target read in a library built for alpha chains, this beta chain has a frequency of little significance. This rearrangement joins TRBV2 to TRBJ2-3, with D uncertain. Trimming left V 2 bases short and J 3 bases short, with 15 bases between. This CDR3 region has 16 residues. Germline V gene sequence: CDR1 SNHLY, CDR2 FYNNEI. The CDR3 is CASSEWAPATTDTQYF. In DNA, the CDR3 is TGTGCCAGCAGTGAATGGGCACCAGCGACGACAGATACGCAGTATTTT.

As regards this clonotype: In a library made to pick up alpha chains, this beta chain is a stray read with a size that means little. This chain connects TRBV12-3 or TRBV12-4 to TRBJ2-3, with D unresolved. V shed 7 bases and J shed 2 bases, with 4 bases lying between them. CDR3 size: 11 residues. CDR3 coding DNA: TGTGCCAGCACCCACACAGATACGCAGTATTTT. It translates to CASTHTDTQYF.

A remark on this clonotype: The library was designed around alpha chains, so this beta chain is a stray read whose abundance carries little weight. The chain joins TRBV12-3 or TRBV12-4 to TRBJ2-4; 8 bases map to TRBD2. Unmatched junction bases numbered 3, after V lost 1 base and J lost 4 bases. The CDR3 consists of 15 residues. CDR3 coding DNA: TGTGCCAGCAGTTTAGGGGTAGCGGGGAAAAACATTCAGTACTTC. This encodes CASSLGVAGKNIQYF.

This clonotype was detected a few times. The library was designed around alpha chains, so this beta chain is a stray read whose abundance carries little weight. The chain has TRBV9 and TRBJ2-1; no clear D gene. The V and J ends lost 3 bases and 1 base respectively, with 23 bases between them. Germline V gene sequence: CDR1 SGDLS, CDR2 YYNGEE. The CDR3 runs 19 residues. The CDR3 DNA follows: TGTGCCAGCAGCGCGCCCTCATTAGGATTATCTCAGTCCTACAATGAGCAGTTCTTC. It is translated as CASSAPSLGLSQSYNEQFF.

This clonotype appeared a few times. This beta chain is off target for a library built for alpha chains, so its abundance means little. The chain couples TRBV5-4 to TRBJ2-6; possible D gene TRBD1, 6 bases. Germline CDR1 is SGHNT and CDR2 is YYREEE (reference sequence). Trimming pared 0 bases from V and 0 bases from J, leaving 13 bases between. The CDR3 has 18 amino acids. The CDR3 is CASSLGLQGPSGANVLTF. DNA for the CDR3: TGTGCCAGCAGCTTGGGGTTACAGGGACCCTCTGGGGCCAACGTCCTGACTTTC.

Comments on this clonotype: The library was designed around alpha chains, so this beta chain is a stray read whose abundance carries little weight. The V and J genes are TRBV9 and TRBJ2-3; no firm D call. Trimming stripped 3 bases from V and 5 bases from J, with 16 bases between. Looked up from germline, CDR1 is SGDLS and CDR2 is YYNGEE. This CDR3 contains 15 residues. CDR3 coding DNA: TGTGCCAGCAGCGACAAGACTGGCAAGAAAGATACGCAGTATTTT. Amino acid sequence: CASSDKTGKKDTQYF. Full variable domain (remainder filled in from reference TRBV9 and TRBJ2-3): DSGVTQTPKHLITATGQRVTLRCSPRSGDLSVYWYQQSLDQGLQFLIQYYNGEERAKGNILERFSAQQFPDLHSELNLSSLELGDSALYFCASSDKTGKKDTQYFGPGTRLTVL.

This clonotype was seen only a few times. This beta chain is off target for a library built for alpha chains, so its abundance means little. The V gene is TRBV7-9, the J gene TRBJ2-2; no clear D. Trimming took 6 bases from V and 2 from J, leaving 13 bases between them. The CDR3 contains 15 residues. CDR1 is SEHNR and CDR2 is FQNEAQ in the germline V gene (reference sequence). Here the CDR3 reads CASRVDVTNTGELFF. CDR3 DNA: TGTGCCAGCAGGGTAGATGTTACCAACACCGGGGAGCTGTTTTTT. The variable domain in full, completed from reference TRBV7-9 and TRBJ2-2, reads DTGVSQNPRHKITKRGQNVTFRCDPISEHNRLYWYRQTLGQGPEFLTYFQNEAQLEKSRLLSDRFSAERPKGSFSTLEIQRTEQGDSAMYLCASRVDVTNTGELFFGEGSRLTVL.

Of note for this clonotype: This beta chain is off target for a library built for alpha chains, so its abundance means little. This sequence joins TRBV18 and TRBJ2-7; 7 bases agree with TRBD1. The length of the CDR3 is 13 residues. Losses at the gene ends were 3 bases for V and 3 bases for J; bases not matched to a gene: 2. Germline lookup yields CDR1 KGHSH and CDR2 LQKENI. The CDR3, as DNA: TGTGCCAGCTCACCGCAGGGGGACTACGAGCAGTACTTC. This sequence encodes CASSPQGDYEQYF.

Comments on this clonotype: With the library built for alpha chains, this beta chain is off target and its frequency is not meaningful. The chain recombines TRBV12-3 or TRBV12-4 with TRBJ1-1, with D unclear. V was cut by 2 bases and J by 3 bases, with 7 bases left in between. CDR3 length: 13 amino acids. CDR3 nucleotides: TGTGCCAGCAGTTTATCGCTCTACACTGAAGCTTTCTTT. It specifies CASSLSLYTEAFF.